This T cell receptor beta chain was captured in a study of technical replicates of blood from several donors. V lost 4 bases, J lost 4 bases, and 9 bases stayed unmatched. Germline V lookup: CDR1 MDHEN, CDR2 SYDVKM. The length of the CDR3 is 15 residues. The method was immunoSEQ multiplex PCR; TCRdb's version includes in-frame clones alone and lacks a portion of them. The repertoire holds about 78,000 clones, with roughly 93% as singletons. The sample comprised T cells isolated from PBMCs. This clonotype originated in a human donor in good health. The V gene is TRBV28, the J gene TRBJ2-7; 8 nucleotides line up with TRBD1. CDR3 sequence reads: CASSYYRTGTYEQYF. The CDR3 DNA sequence: TGTGCCAGCAGTTATTATCGGACAGGGACTTACGAGCAGTACTTC. The whole variable domain, filled in from reference TRBV28 and TRBJ2-7, reads DVKVTQSSRYLVKRTGEKVFLECVQDMDHENMFWYRQDPGLGLRLIYFSYDVKMKEKGDIPEGYSVSREKKERFSLILESASTNQTSMYLCASSYYRTGTYEQYFGPGTRLTVT.